This is a list of T cell receptor beta chains from one sample in a study of shared clonotypes between healthy human individuals. Measured with immunoSEQ multiplex PCR; TCRdb has only the in-frame clones, and not every one. Of 980,000 or so clones in the sample, 76% are singletons; the top ten hold about 1.5%. The sample comprised memory CD4+ T cells sorted from blood. Receptor source: a man between 18 and 35 years old in good health. Both conserved end residues are part of each CDR3. D genes are given only for firm matches. Only some rows state a clone size, as once, few, many or a class for expanded clones.

>TRBV9|15|TRBJ2-7|.|TRBD2
CASSVGLAGVGEQYF
TGTGCCAGCAGCGTTGGACTAGCGGGAGTTGGTGAGCAGTACTTC
>TRBV7-7|15|TRBJ2-1|.|.
CASSLNWGVGNEQFF
TGTGCTAGCAGCTTAAATTGGGGTGTCGGCAATGAGCAGTTCTTC
>TRBV5-4|13|TRBJ1-2|.|.
CASSLGRGYGYTF
TGTGCCAGCAGCTTGGGCAGGGGCTATGGCTACACCTTC
>TRBV5-4|15|TRBJ1-1|few|.
CASSYQTVGDTEAFF
TGTGCCAGCAGCTACCAAACGGTGGGGGACACTGAAGCTTTCTTT
>TRBV5-4|13|TRBJ2-3|.|.
CASSVQSTDTQYF
TGTGCCAGCAGCGTCCAGAGCACAGATACGCAGTATTTT
>TRBV4-3|14|TRBJ2-1|.|.
CASSQDGARNEQFF
TGCGCCAGCAGCCAAGATGGCGCAAGGAATGAGCAGTTCTTC
>TRBV18|17|TRBJ2-3|.|TRBD2
CASSPRTSGSGSDTQYF
TGTGCCAGCTCACCGAGGACTAGCGGGAGCGGTTCGGATACGCAGTATTTT
>TRBV28|11|TRBJ1-4|.|.
CASGGEEKLFF
TGTGCCAGCGGGGGGGAGGAAAAACTGTTTTTT
>TRBV20-1|11|TRBJ1-1|few|.
CSADIRQEAFF
TGCAGTGCTGATATTAGACAAGAAGCTTTCTTT
>TRBV9|16|TRBJ2-5|few|TRBD1
CASSVGQGVGQETQYF
TGTGCCAGCAGCGTAGGGCAGGGGGTGGGTCAAGAGACCCAGTACTTC
>TRBV6-5|14|TRBJ2-7|.|TRBD1
CASSYRDRDYEQYF
TGTGCCAGCAGTTACAGGGACAGGGACTACGAGCAGTACTTC
>TRBV5-1|16|TRBJ2-7|once|TRBD1
CASSPYPGQPSYEQYF
TGCGCCAGCAGCCCTTACCCGGGACAGCCCTCCTACGAGCAGTACTTC
>TRBV11-2|15|TRBJ1-3|.|.
CASSPYGAKGNTIYF
TGTGCCAGCAGCCCTTACGGGGCAAAAGGGAACACCATATATTTT
>TRBV15|16|TRBJ2-1|.|.
CATSRDTAGKRNEQFF
TGTGCCACCAGCAGAGATACGGCAGGAAAACGGAATGAGCAGTTCTTC
>TRBV2|13|TRBJ1-3|.|.
CASLAVSGNTIYF
TGTGCCAGCCTAGCCGTCTCTGGAAACACCATATATTTT
>TRBV6-1|15|TRBJ2-1|.|.
CASSKGVPPIDEQFF
TGTGCCAGCAGCAAAGGGGTTCCACCGATCGATGAGCAGTTCTTC
>TRBV6-6|16|TRBJ1-4|.|.
CASRWGDRREGEKLFF
TGTGCCAGCAGATGGGGTGACAGGCGAGAAGGAGAAAAACTGTTTTTT
>TRBV6-1|14|TRBJ2-3|.|.
CASSERPGPDTQYF
TGTGCCAGCAGTGAAAGACCGGGACCAGATACGCAGTATTTT
>TRBV2|13|TRBJ1-6|.|.
CASGPAISSPLHF
TGTGCCAGCGGTCCCGCAATTAGTTCACCCCTCCACTTT
>TRBV27|14|TRBJ1-4|.|.
CASKRRQSNEKLFF
TGTGCCAGCAAGAGGAGACAGTCGAATGAAAAACTGTTTTTT
>TRBV7-8|14|TRBJ1-2|many|.
CASSLVEQGSGYTF
TGTGCCAGCAGCTTAGTGGAACAGGGTAGTGGCTACACCTTC
>TRBV6-5|15|TRBJ2-7|.|TRBD2
CASSYLSGRAYEQYF
TGTGCCAGCAGTTACTTAAGCGGGAGGGCTTACGAGCAGTACTTC
>TRBV28|18|TRBJ2-3|.|TRBD1
CASWRGTGSPFSTDTQYF
TGTGCCAGCTGGAGGGGGACAGGTTCCCCCTTTAGCACAGATACGCAGTATTTT
>TRBV6-5|12|TRBJ1-1|once|.
CASSYSDTEAFF
TGTGCCAGCAGTTACTCAGACACTGAAGCTTTCTTT
>TRBV4-1|13|TRBJ2-5|.|TRBD2
CASSQTSGETQYF
TGCGCCAGCAGCCAAACTAGCGGGGAGACCCAGTACTTC
>TRBV6-5|13|TRBJ1-1|.|TRBD1
CASSDRVLTEAFF
TGTGCCAGCAGTGACAGGGTACTCACTGAAGCTTTCTTT
>TRBV28|13|TRBJ2-7|.|.
CASSFQTPYEQYF
TGTGCCAGCAGTTTCCAGACGCCCTACGAGCAGTACTTC
>TRBV5-1|15|TRBJ1-4|.|.
CASSYGTLGSEKLFF
TGCGCCAGCAGCTATGGGACGCTGGGGAGTGAAAAACTGTTTTTT
>TRBV14|13|TRBJ1-4|.|.
CASSPQLGGKLFF
TGTGCCAGCAGCCCCCAATTGGGTGGGAAACTGTTTTTT
>TRBV7-2|15|TRBJ2-6|.|.
CASSTPRSGANVLTF
TGTGCCAGCAGCACTCCCCGGTCTGGGGCCAACGTCCTGACTTTC
>TRBV6-6|14|TRBJ2-7|.|.
CASSPSGQSYEQYF
TGTGCCAGCAGTCCTTCCGGACAGTCCTACGAGCAGTACTTC
>TRBV19|14|TRBJ2-2|.|TRBD2
CASSMPTSAGELFF
TGTGCCAGTAGTATGCCGACTAGCGCCGGGGAGCTGTTTTTT
>TRBV29-1|14|TRBJ1-1|.|TRBD1
CSVQIAGGVGEAFF
TGCAGCGTTCAGATTGCAGGGGGGGTGGGTGAAGCTTTCTTT
>TRBV5-1|14|TRBJ2-5|once|.
CASSRSQSQETQYF
TGCGCCAGCAGCAGGAGCCAGTCCCAAGAGACCCAGTACTTC
>TRBV2|12|TRBJ2-2|.|.
CASSVQRRELFF
TGTGCCAGCAGTGTCCAGCGGCGGGAGCTGTTTTTT
>TRBV18|16|TRBJ2-2|.|TRBD1
CASSPGQGGRTGELFF
TGTGCCAGCTCACCGGGACAGGGGGGTCGCACCGGGGAGCTGTTTTTT
>TRBV7-2|15|TRBJ2-7|.|TRBD2
CASSSLAGVPNEQYF
TGTGCCAGCAGCTCCCTAGCGGGGGTCCCTAATGAGCAGTACTTC
>TRBV7-2|15|TRBJ2-6|.|.
CASSGRVSGANVLTF
TGTGCCAGCAGTGGCAGGGTCTCTGGGGCCAACGTCCTGACTTTC
>TRBV4-3|18|TRBJ2-3|.|TRBD2
CASSQDLASGSRADTQYF
TGCGCCAGCAGCCAAGATTTGGCTAGCGGGAGTCGGGCAGATACGCAGTATTTT
>TRBV5-6|14|TRBJ2-7|.|TRBD2
CASSFSGVIDEQYF
TGTGCCAGCAGCTTTAGCGGGGTAATCGACGAGCAGTACTTC
>TRBV28|15|TRBJ1-5|.|TRBD1
CASRGGDREGQPQHF
TGTGCCAGCAGAGGGGGGGACAGGGAGGGTCAGCCCCAGCATTTT
>TRBV6-5|16|TRBJ2-3|.|TRBD2
CASSSYTSASTDTQYF
TGTGCCAGCAGTTCTTACACTAGCGCGAGCACAGATACGCAGTATTTT
>TRBV5-1|15|TRBJ1-4|.|.
CASSFGRGPNEKLFF
TGCGCCAGCAGCTTTGGGAGGGGACCTAATGAAAAACTGTTTTTT
>TRBV5-1|14|TRBJ1-6|few|.
CASSFRDTGTPLHF
TGCGCCAGCAGCTTCCGGGACACGGGCACACCCCTCCACTTT
>TRBV2|14|TRBJ2-7|.|TRBD1
CASSGDRSSYEQYF
TGTGCCAGCAGTGGGGACAGGAGTTCCTACGAGCAGTACTTC